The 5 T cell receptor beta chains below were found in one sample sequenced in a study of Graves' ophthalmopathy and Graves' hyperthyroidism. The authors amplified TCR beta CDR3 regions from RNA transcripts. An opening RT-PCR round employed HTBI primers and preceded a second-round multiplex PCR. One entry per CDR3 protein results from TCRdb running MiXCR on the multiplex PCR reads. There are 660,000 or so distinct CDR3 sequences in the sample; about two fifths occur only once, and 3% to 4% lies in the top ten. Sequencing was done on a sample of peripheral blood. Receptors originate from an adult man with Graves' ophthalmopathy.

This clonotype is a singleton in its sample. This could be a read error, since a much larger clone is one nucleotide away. The CDR3 region is CASSPGGPSNTGELFF. CDR3 sequence (DNA): TGTGCCAGCAGCCCGGGGGGGCCCTCGAACACCGGGGAGCTGTTTTTT. This chain connects TRBV7-9 to TRBJ2-2; TRBD2 agrees at 8 bases. The junction had 5 bases not matched to a gene; V was cut back by 5 bases and J by 0 bases. This CDR3 has 16 amino acids. From germline, CDR1 is SEHNR and CDR2 FQNEAQ (reference sequence).

The DNA of the CDR3 is TGTGCCATCAGCTTGGCCTTCGGGGGCGGTGAGACCCAGTACTTC. Its translation is CAISLAFGGGETQYF. The chain employs TRBV10-3 and TRBJ2-5; D is perhaps TRBD1 or TRBD2 (6 bases each). Trimming stripped 6 bases from V and 5 bases from J, with 19 bases between. The CDR3 runs 15 residues. Germline CDR1 reads ENHRY; CDR2 reads SYGVKD.

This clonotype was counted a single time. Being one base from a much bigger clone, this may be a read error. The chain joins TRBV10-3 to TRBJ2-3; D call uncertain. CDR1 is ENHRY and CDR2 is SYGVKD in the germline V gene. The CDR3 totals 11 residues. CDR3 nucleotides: TGTGGCATCAGTTCAACAGATACGCAGTATTTT. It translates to CGISSTDTQYF.

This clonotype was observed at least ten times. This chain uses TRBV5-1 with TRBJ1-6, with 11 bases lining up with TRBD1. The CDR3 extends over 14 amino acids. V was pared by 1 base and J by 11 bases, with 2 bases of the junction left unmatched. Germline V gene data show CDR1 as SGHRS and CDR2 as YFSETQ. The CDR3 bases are TGCGCCAGCAGCTTGAGGGACAGGGGGACACCCCTCCACTTT. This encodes CASSLRDRGTPLHF.

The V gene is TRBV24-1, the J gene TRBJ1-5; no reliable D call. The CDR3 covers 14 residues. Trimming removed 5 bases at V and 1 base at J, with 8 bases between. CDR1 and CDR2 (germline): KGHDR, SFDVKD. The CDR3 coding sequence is TGTGCCACCAGTGCTCGGATGAGCAATCAGCCCCAGCATTTT. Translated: CATSARMSNQPQHF.